This T cell receptor (beta chain) stems from a study of T cell responses to AZD1222 COVID-19 vaccine. The CDR3 totals 13 residues. Per the germline V gene, CDR1 is LNHDA and CDR2 is SQIVND (reference sequence). Deletions cut 3 bases from V and 10 bases from J, with 12 bases between. Repertoires were generated with immunoSEQ multiplex PCR, while TCRdb's copy carries only in-frame clones and drops some. The table shows under 200,000 clones, with roughly 91% occurring only once. Overall study findings and caveats: Along spike, vaccine-associated CD4 TCRs were found throughout, with dominance at 160-218 and 743-854. Unmutated variant regions reportedly attract nearly half of all spike-specific TCRs. At baseline, just 5 or 6 AZD1222 recipients tested seropositive.

Comments on this clone: The antigen remains unidentified.

V and J are TRBV19 and TRBJ2-2; D not certain. The receptor comes from an adult who received the AZD1222 COVID-19 vaccine. The source was peripheral blood, collected 28 days after the second AZD1222 dose. In DNA form, the CDR3 reads TGTGCCAGTAGTATTATTCCCCCGCCGGAGCTGTTTTTT. Translating gives CASSIIPPPELFF. The whole variable domain, filled in from reference TRBV19 and TRBJ2-2, reads DGGITQSPKYLFRKEGQNVTLSCEQNLNHDAMYWYRQDPGQGLRLIYYSQIVNDFQKGDIAEGYSVSREKKESFPLTVTSAQKNPTAFYLCASSIIPPPELFFGEGSRLTVL.